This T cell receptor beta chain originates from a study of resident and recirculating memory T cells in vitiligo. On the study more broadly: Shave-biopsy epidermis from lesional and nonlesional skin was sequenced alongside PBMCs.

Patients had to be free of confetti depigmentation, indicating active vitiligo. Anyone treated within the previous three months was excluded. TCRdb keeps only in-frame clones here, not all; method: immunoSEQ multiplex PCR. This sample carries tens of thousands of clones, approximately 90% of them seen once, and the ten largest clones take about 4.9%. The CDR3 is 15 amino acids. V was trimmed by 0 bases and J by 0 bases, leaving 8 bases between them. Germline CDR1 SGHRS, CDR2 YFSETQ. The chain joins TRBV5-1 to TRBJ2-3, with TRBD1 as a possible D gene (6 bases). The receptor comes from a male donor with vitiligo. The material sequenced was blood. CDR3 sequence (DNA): TGCGCCAGCAGCTTGGCGGGACATAGCACAGATACGCAGTATTTT. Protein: CASSLAGHSTDTQYF.